The text below deals with one T cell receptor beta chain. Only in-frame clones appear in the TCRdb table, and some are missing; sequencing was by immunoSEQ multiplex PCR. The data contain around 30,000 clones, over 85% of them singletons. The record originates from a study of T cells in tuberculosis. V lost 3 bases, J lost 8 bases, and 22 bases lay in between. The germline gives CDR1 MDHEN, CDR2 SYDVKM. This CDR3 has 16 residues. Source material: PBMCs. The source is a donor under 30 with latent tuberculosis or without tuberculosis infection. The V gene is TRBV28, the J gene TRBJ1-2; D is perhaps TRBD1 (5 bases). The CDR3 DNA reads TGTGCCAGCAGTTTCATTCCCCAGGGTAGTTCGGAGGGCTACACCTTC. It yields the protein CASSFIPQGSSEGYTF.